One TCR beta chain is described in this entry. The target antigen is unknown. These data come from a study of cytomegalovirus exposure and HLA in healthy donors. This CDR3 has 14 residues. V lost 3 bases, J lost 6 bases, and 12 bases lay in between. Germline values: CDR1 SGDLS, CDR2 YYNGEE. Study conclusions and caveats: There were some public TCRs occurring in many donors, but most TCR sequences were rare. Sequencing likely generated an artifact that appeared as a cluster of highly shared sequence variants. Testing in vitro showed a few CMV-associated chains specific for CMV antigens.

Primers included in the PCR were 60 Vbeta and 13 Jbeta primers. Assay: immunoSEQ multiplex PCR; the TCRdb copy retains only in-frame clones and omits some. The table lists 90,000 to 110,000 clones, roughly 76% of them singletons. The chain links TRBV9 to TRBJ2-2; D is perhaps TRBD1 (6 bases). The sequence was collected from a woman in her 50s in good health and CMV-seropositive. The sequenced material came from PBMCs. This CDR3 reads CASSGLPGAGELFF. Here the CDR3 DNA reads TGTGCCAGCAGCGGACTTCCAGGGGCCGGGGAGCTGTTTTTT.